Following are 16 T cell receptor beta chains from one sample sequenced in a study of T cells in Graves' hyperthyroidism and ophthalmopathy. RNA transcripts gave rise to amplified TCR beta CDR3 regions. The study used the HTBI primer set for a first-round RT-PCR of the TCR CDR3. Each CDR3 protein gets one entry after TCRdb re-called the multiplex PCR reads with MiXCR. This sample has about 250,000 distinct CDR3 sequences, with approximately 20% found just once. The source material was blood. Source of these receptors: a man aged 30 to 39 with Graves' ophthalmopathy.

The chain is built from TRBV2 and TRBJ2-2, with 8 positions matching TRBD1. The CDR3 contains 17 residues. The V gene end was trimmed by 4 bases and the J gene end by 2 bases; junction bases not matched to a gene: 9. Germline V lookup: CDR1 SNHLY, CDR2 FYNNEI. In nucleotides, the CDR3 is TGTGCCAGCAGTGTGTACAGGACAGGGCTTAACACCGGGGAGCTGTTTTTT. It encodes CASSVYRTGLNTGELFF.

CDR3 coding DNA: TGTGCCAGTAGTCCAGGCCGCGGGGGGTATGAAAAACTGTTTTTT. This codes for CASSPGRGGYEKLFF. This chain joins TRBV19 and TRBJ1-4; TRBD1 might be the D (5 bases). The CDR3 has 15 residues. V was trimmed by 5 bases and J by 6 bases, leaving 16 bases between them. Germline assignment: CDR1 LNHDA and CDR2 SQIVND (reference sequence).

CDR3 DNA: TGTGCCAGCAGTCCCCGGGGCCTCCAAGAGACCCAGTACTTC. Translation gives CASSPRGLQETQYF. The rearrangement uses TRBV28 and TRBJ2-5; D possibly uses TRBD1 or TRBD2 (5 bases each). This CDR3 has 14 residues. CDR1 and CDR2 (germline): MDHEN, SYDVKM. Trimming took off 5 bases at V and 1 base at J, with 11 bases between the two ends.

The V call is TRBV11-1, the J call TRBJ2-1; a weak D match, TRBD2 (6 bases). Trimming pared 5 bases from V and 5 bases from J, leaving 10 bases between. Germline CDR1 and CDR2: SGHAT and FQDESV (reference sequence). The CDR3 totals 13 residues. CDR3 amino acids: CASSTGTHNEQFF. CDR3 nucleotide sequence: TGTGCCAGCAGCACTGGGACTCACAATGAGCAGTTCTTC.

J is TRBJ2-2 and V is TRBV10-3, with D maybe TRBD1 (5 bases). CDR3 length equals 12 residues. Trimming shortened V by 4 bases and J by 8 bases, and 8 bases separated the two germline ends. The V gene's germline CDR1 is ENHRY and CDR2 SYGVKD. The CDR3 protein is CAISGHRGELFF. The CDR3, as DNA: TGTGCCATCAGTGGACACAGGGGGGAGCTGTTTTTT.

This clonotype came up once. At one end, the junction sequence differs from germline, possibly due to a read error. This sequence joins TRBV20-1 and TRBJ2-7, with D tentatively TRBD1 or TRBD2 (7 bases each). Germline V CDR1 and CDR2: DFQATT, SNEGSKA (reference sequence). The CDR3 has 15 amino acids. The CDR3 DNA reads TGCGGTGCCAGGGGGGCGGGAGCCGACTCCTACGAGCAGTACTTC. As protein: CGARGAGADSYEQYF.

This rearrangement joins TRBV19 to TRBJ1-3, with D maybe TRBD1 (6 bases). From germline, CDR1 is LNHDA and CDR2 SQIVND (reference sequence). CDR3 length equals 15 residues. V dropped 4 bases and J dropped 4 bases, with 14 bases sitting between them. This chain's CDR3 is CASSNSRGHGNTIYF. The CDR3 DNA is TGTGCCAGTAGTAACTCCCGGGGGCACGGAAACACCATATATTTT. The complete variable domain, with remaining parts taken from reference TRBV19 and TRBJ1-3, reads DGGITQSPKYLFRKEGQNVTLSCEQNLNHDAMYWYRQDPGQGLRLIYYSQIVNDFQKGDIAEGYSVSREKKESFPLTVTSAQKNPTAFYLCASSNSRGHGNTIYFGEGSWLTVV.

J is TRBJ1-6 and V is TRBV12-3 or TRBV12-4; D might be TRBD1 (5 bases). The V and J ends lost 1 base and 10 bases respectively, with 8 bases between them. The CDR3 contains 13 residues. The DNA of the CDR3 is TGTGCCAGCAGTTTAGGGGGGTTGTCACCCCTCCACTTT. Protein product: CASSLGGLSPLHF.

V gene TRBV19 combines with J gene TRBJ2-5; D uncertain. The CDR3 runs to 14 residues. CDR1 and CDR2 (germline): LNHDA, SQIVND (reference sequence). The V gene lost 3 bases and the J gene lost 1 base, with 9 bases spanning the gap. This CDR3 is CASSIWGPQETQYF. The CDR3 region has the DNA TGTGCCAGTAGTATCTGGGGTCCCCAAGAGACCCAGTACTTC.

This clonotype was observed a few times. The J gene is TRBJ1-1, the V gene TRBV9, with a tentative D call TRBD1 (5 bases). The CDR3 is 16 residues long. Germline V lookup: CDR1 SGDLS, CDR2 YYNGEE. Trimming removed 4 bases from V and 4 bases from J, with 20 bases in between. The CDR3 region has the DNA TGTGCCAGCAGCACCAATCCCGGGACGGCGGGCACTGAAGCTTTCTTT. Translated, it gives CASSTNPGTAGTEAFF.

Ten or more counts support this clonotype. The chain uses TRBV5-1 and TRBJ2-3, with unresolved D. Germline V CDR1 and CDR2: SGHRS, YFSETQ. The CDR3 length is 13 residues. With 1 base removed from V and 6 bases from J, the gap between germline ends came to 9 bases. The CDR3 loop is CASSLTPADTQYF. The CDR3 nucleotides read TGCGCCAGCAGCTTGACGCCCGCCGATACGCAGTATTTT. Full variable domain (remainder filled in from reference TRBV5-1 and TRBJ2-3): KAGVTQTPRYLIKTRGQQVTLSCSPISGHRSVSWYQQTPGQGLQFLFEYFSETQRNKGNFPGRFSGRQFSNSRSEMNVSTLELGDSALYLCASSLTPADTQYFGPGTRLTVL.

V is TRBV18 and J is TRBJ2-1, with D possibly TRBD1 on 5 matching bases. The germline V and J ends were trimmed by 6 bases and 5 bases, with 11 bases remaining between them. CDR3 length: 13 residues. Germline V gives CDR1 KGHSH, CDR2 LQKENI. As DNA, the CDR3 is TGTGCCAGCTCGCGAGACAGTAACAATGAGCAGTTCTTC. The encoded protein is CASSRDSNNEQFF. Together with reference TRBV18 and TRBJ2-1, the CDR3 gives the full variable domain: NAGVMQNPRHLVRRRGQEARLRCSPMKGHSHVYWYRQLPEEGLKFMVYLQKENIIDESGMPKERFSAEFPKEGPSILRIQQVVRGDSAAYFCASSRDSNNEQFFGPGTRLTVL.

The V call is TRBV19, the J call TRBJ1-3, with TRBD1 as a possible D gene (6 bases). CDR1 is LNHDA, CDR2 SQIVND, per germline (reference sequence). V lost 3 bases to trimming and J lost 3 bases, with 18 bases between them. The CDR3 extends over 17 amino acids. CDR3 DNA: TGTGCCAGTAGTATTCTTCCAGGGGCCCTCTTTGGAAACACCATATATTTT. This translates into CASSILPGALFGNTIYF.

This clonotype was recorded many times. The chain employs TRBV28 and TRBJ1-3; D remains unclear. There are 18 residues in the CDR3. The germline V and J ends were trimmed by 3 bases and 0 bases, with 18 bases remaining between them. CDR1 and CDR2 from the germline V gene are MDHEN and SYDVKM. The CDR3 coding sequence is TGTGCCAGCAGTTTTTCGACTCTATCTCCCTACTCTGGAAACACCATATATTTT. This gives the protein CASSFSTLSPYSGNTIYF.

This clonotype was recorded once. This chain links TRBV9 with TRBJ2-7; possibly TRBD2 for D (6 bases). The CDR3 consists of 12 residues. Germline values: CDR1 SGDLS, CDR2 YYNGEE. Trimming left V 9 bases short and J 7 bases short, with 17 bases between. The CDR3 loop is CAISAGLGEQYF. The CDR3 DNA reads as TGTGCCATCAGTGCGGGATTGGGGGAGCAGTACTTC.

The J gene is TRBJ1-1, the V gene TRBV5-1, with D possibly TRBD1 on 5 matching bases. From germline, CDR1 is SGHRS and CDR2 YFSETQ. The ends were cut back, 2 bases at V and 1 base at J, with 12 bases in the middle. The CDR3 has 15 residues. The CDR3 loop reads CASSFTGRSNTEAFF. The CDR3 DNA reads as TGCGCCAGCAGCTTCACGGGACGGTCGAACACTGAAGCTTTCTTT.